Below, one T cell receptor beta chain is given with its context. This entry is derived from a study of blood T cell repertoires in COVID-19. This table comes from immunoSEQ multiplex PCR, and its TCRdb copy is limited to in-frame clones, with some not included. Of a few hundred thousand clones in the sample, about nine tenths were seen once. The sequencing input was peripheral blood. The receptor was derived from a woman between 45 and 65 years old who had recovered from COVID-19.

The CDR3 region is CASGLGEGSQPQHF. The CDR3 nucleotides are TGTGCTAGTGGTTTGGGGGAGGGTAGTCAGCCCCAGCATTTT. The chain has TRBV12-5 and TRBJ1-5; no reliable D call. V lost 1 base and J lost 6, with 10 bases in between. The CDR3 covers 14 residues. The germline V gene encodes CDR1 LGHNT and CDR2 FRNRAP.